One T cell receptor (beta chain) is described in this entry. These data originate in a study of OX40 agonist ivuxolimab in advanced cancers. Assay: immunoSEQ multiplex PCR; the TCRdb copy retains only in-frame clones and omits some. The sample contains some 10,000 clones, around three quarters of which appear only once. Autoimmune disease history or systemic immunosuppression barred patients. With V trimmed by 5 bases and J by 2 bases, 6 bases remained unmatched. The germline V gene has CDR1 LNHDA and CDR2 SQIVND (reference sequence). CDR3 length: 15 amino acids. The sequence was obtained from an adult with an advanced solid tumor such as melanoma, head and neck, liver or kidney cancer. The rearrangement joins TRBV19 to TRBJ2-7, with TRBD2 identical over 10 bases. The material was CD4+ or CD8+ T cells sorted from blood, obtained in a trial of the OX40 agonist ivuxolimab. The CDR3 protein is CASSAGLAATYEQYF. The CDR3 region has the DNA TGTGCCAGTAGTGCCGGACTAGCGGCTACCTACGAGCAGTACTTC.